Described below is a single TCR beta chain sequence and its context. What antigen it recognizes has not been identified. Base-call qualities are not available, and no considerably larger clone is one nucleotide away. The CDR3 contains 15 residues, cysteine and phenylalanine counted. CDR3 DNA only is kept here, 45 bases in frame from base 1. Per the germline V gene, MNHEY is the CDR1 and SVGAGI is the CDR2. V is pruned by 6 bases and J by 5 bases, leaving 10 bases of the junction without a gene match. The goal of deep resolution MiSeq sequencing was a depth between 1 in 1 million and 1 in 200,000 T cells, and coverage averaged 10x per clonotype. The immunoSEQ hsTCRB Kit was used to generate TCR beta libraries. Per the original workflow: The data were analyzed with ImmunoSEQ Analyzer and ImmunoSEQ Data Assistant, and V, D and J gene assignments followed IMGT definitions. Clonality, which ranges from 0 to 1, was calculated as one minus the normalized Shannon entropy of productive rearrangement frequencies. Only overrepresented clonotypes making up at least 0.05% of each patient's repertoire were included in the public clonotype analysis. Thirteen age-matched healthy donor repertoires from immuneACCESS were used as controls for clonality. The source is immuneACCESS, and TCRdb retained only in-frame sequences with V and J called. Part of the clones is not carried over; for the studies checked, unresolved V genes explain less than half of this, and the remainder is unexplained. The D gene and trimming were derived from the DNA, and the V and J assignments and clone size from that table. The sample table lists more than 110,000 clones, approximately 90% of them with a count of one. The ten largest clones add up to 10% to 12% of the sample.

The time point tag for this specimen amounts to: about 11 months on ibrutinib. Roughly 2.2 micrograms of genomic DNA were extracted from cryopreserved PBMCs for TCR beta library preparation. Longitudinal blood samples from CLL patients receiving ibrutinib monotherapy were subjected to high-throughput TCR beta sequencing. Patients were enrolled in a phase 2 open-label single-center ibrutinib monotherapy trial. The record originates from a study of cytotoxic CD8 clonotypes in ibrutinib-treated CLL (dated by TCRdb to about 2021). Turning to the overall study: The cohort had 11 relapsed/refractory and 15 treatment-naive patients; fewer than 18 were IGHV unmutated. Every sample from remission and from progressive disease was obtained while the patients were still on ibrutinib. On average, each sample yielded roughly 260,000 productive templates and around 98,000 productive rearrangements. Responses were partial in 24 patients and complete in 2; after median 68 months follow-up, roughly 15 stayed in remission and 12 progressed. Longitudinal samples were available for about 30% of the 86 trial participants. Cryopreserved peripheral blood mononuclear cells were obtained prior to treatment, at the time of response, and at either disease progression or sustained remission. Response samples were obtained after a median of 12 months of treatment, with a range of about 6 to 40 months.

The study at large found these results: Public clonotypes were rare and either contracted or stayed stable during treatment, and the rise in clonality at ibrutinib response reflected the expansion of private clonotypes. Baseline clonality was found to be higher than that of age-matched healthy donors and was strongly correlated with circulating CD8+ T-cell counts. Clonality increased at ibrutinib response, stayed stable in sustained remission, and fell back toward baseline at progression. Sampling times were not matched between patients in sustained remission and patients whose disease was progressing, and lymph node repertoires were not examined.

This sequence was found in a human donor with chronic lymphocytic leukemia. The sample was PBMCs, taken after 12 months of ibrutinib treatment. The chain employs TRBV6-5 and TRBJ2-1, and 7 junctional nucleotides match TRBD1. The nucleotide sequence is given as TGTGCCAGCAGGCCAGTGGACAGGCACAACAATGAGCAGTTCTTC. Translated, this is CASRPVDRHNNEQFF.